These T cell receptor beta chains were read from a single sample in a study of T cell changes during pregnancy in multiple sclerosis. Only in-frame clones appear in the TCRdb table, and some are missing; sequencing was by immunoSEQ multiplex PCR. This sample yields around 43,000 clones, of which roughly 87% are seen a single time; approximately 1.1% belongs to the top ten. The material sequenced was CD4+ T cells from peripheral blood mononuclear cells, taken in the first trimester of pregnancy. These receptors all stem from a female donor with multiple sclerosis, enrolled in a pregnancy study. Each CDR3 is given with its conserved first and last residue. A D gene is named only where the DNA matches it firmly. Not every row has a clone size; where given, it reads once, few, many or a size class.

v_gene	j_gene	d_gene	abundance	CDR3nt	CDR3aa
TRBV27	TRBJ2-3	.	.	TGTGCCAGCAGTTCTTTGGGGCCGGGCACAGATACGCAGTATTTT	CASSSLGPGTDTQYF
TRBV2	TRBJ2-7	TRBD1	.	TGTGCCAGCAGGGGGGACAGGGGGCGCGAGCAGTACTTC	CASRGDRGREQYF
TRBV5-1	TRBJ2-7	TRBD1	.	TGCGCCAGCACGGACAGGGGAACCCAGAGGGGCGAGCAGTACTTC	CASTDRGTQRGEQYF
TRBV5-8	TRBJ1-2	.	.	TGTGCCAGCAGCTTGGTTTTCGGTACAGCCTATGGCTACACCTTC	CASSLVFGTAYGYTF
TRBV28	TRBJ1-1	TRBD1	.	TGTGCCAGCAGTTTAGGACAGGGTGCAGCTTTCTTT	CASSLGQGAAFF
TRBV5-1	TRBJ1-1	TRBD1	.	TGCGCCAGCAGCTGGAGACAGGGAGGCGAAGCTTTCTTT	CASSWRQGGEAFF
TRBV29-1	TRBJ2-1	TRBD2	.	TGCAGCGTTCCCGGGACTAGCGGGAACTCCTACAATGAGCAGTTCTTC	CSVPGTSGNSYNEQFF
TRBV19	TRBJ1-1	TRBD1	.	TGTGCCAGTACCTCGGGACAGGTCTTAAAGAGCACTGAAGCTTTCTTT	CASTSGQVLKSTEAFF
TRBV9	TRBJ2-1	TRBD2	once	TGTGCCAGCAGCCCTCTGGTGGAGGCGGGAGGAAAGCAGTTCTTC	CASSPLVEAGGKQFF
TRBV30	TRBJ1-2	TRBD1	.	TGTGCCTGGAGTGCCAAAAGTCGAGGGGGCGCCGATGGCTACACCTTC	CAWSAKSRGGADGYTF
TRBV5-1	TRBJ2-7	TRBD2	.	TGCGCCAGCAGACTCCCAATGGGAGGGGACGACGAGCAGTACTTC	CASRLPMGGDDEQYF
TRBV9	TRBJ1-2	TRBD1	.	TGTGCCAGCAGCGCCACGACAGGGTTCGACTATGGCTACACCTTC	CASSATTGFDYGYTF